This T cell receptor beta chain originates from a study of T-cell reconstitution after alpha-beta-depleted transplantation in children. Study-level points and caveats: Some patients' high day-60 TCRbeta diversity was attributed to recipient cells surviving conditioning. Among T cells one year after transplant, newly produced cells accounted for most counts and diversity. As was reported, about two months after transplant, alpha-beta T cells came from several hundred expanded graft clones.

On this clonotype: Its antigen remains unknown.

This CDR3 is built from 14 residues. V lost 3 bases, J lost 6 bases, and 15 bases lay in between. Germline CDR1 is MNHEY and CDR2 is SMNVEV (reference sequence). Preparation of the TCRbeta library was carried out with unique molecular identifiers. MiXCR was run by TCRdb on the PCR reads, yielding one entry per CDR3 protein. The sample lists under 150,000 distinct CDR3 sequences; roughly 9.7% were seen once. This TCR came from a girl under two years old who had a stem cell transplant for combined immunodeficiency, so the T cells may come from the graft donor. The gene calls are TRBV27 and TRBJ2-7; D perhaps matches TRBD2 (7 bases). Here the sequenced sample was PBMCs, mostly from graft donor cells, taken 180 days after TCRalphabeta/CD19-depleted stem cell transplant. CDR3 residues: CASSLRGGPSEQYF. CDR3 bases: TGTGCCAGCAGTTTGAGGGGGGGCCCCTCCGAGCAGTACTTC.